The present T cell receptor (beta chain) was sequenced within a study of OX40 agonist ivuxolimab in advanced cancers. Study as a whole: Of the participants, roughly 40% had some prior anti-PD-1, anti-PD-L1 or anti-CTLA-4 therapy, which was allowed.

There are 11 residues in the CDR3. Trimming removed 3 bases at V and 15 bases at J, with 10 bases between. Germline CDR1 and CDR2: SGDLS and YYNGEE. Profiling relied on immunoSEQ multiplex PCR, and the TCRdb table lists in-frame clones only, not all of them. The sample has roughly 48,000 clones, 87% seen once. This sequence was found in an adult with an advanced solid tumor such as melanoma, head and neck, liver or kidney cancer. The material sequenced was CD4+ or CD8+ T cells sorted from blood, taken in a trial of the OX40 agonist ivuxolimab. V and J are TRBV9 and TRBJ1-6; D gene unclear. CDR3 DNA: TGTGCCAGCAGCGAAGGCTCCGGCCTCCACTTT. Its translation: CASSEGSGLHF.